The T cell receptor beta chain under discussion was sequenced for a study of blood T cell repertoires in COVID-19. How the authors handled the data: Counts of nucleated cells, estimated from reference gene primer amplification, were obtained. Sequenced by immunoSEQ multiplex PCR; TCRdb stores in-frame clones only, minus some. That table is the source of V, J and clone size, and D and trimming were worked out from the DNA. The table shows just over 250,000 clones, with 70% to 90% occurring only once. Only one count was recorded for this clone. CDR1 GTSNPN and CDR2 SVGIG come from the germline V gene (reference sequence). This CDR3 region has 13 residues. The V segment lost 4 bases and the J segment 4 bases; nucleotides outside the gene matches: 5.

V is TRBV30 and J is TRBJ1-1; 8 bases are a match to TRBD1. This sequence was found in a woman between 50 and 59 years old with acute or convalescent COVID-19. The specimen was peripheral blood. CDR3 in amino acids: CAWIQGASTEAFF. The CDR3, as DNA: TGTGCCTGGATCCAGGGGGCGAGCACTGAAGCTTTCTTT.